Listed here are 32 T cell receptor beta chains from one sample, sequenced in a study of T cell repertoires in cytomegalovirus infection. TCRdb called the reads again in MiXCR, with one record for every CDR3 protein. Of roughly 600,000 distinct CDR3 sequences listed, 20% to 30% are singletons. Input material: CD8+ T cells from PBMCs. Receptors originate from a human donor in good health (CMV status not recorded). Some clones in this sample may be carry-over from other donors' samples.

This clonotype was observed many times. CDR3 amino acids: CASTLKGAYNEQFF. The DNA for the CDR3 is TGTGCCAGCACCCTTAAGGGGGCCTACAATGAGCAGTTCTTC. The chain combines TRBV12-3 or TRBV12-4 with TRBJ2-1, with D perhaps TRBD1 (6 bases). This CDR3 comprises 14 residues. V lost 7 bases to trimming and J lost 2 bases, with 12 bases between them.

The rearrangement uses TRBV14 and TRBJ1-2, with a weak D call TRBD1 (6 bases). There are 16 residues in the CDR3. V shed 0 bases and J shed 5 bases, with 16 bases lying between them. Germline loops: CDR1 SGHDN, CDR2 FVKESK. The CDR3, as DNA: TGTGCCAGCAGCCAAGAGACTCGGGGGCTTCGGTATGGCTACACCTTC. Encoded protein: CASSQETRGLRYGYTF.

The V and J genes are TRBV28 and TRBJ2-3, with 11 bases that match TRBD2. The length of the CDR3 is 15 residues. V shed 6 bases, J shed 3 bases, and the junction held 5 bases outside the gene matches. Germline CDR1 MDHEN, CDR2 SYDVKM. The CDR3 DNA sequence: TGTGCCAGCAGGGCTAGCGGGAGGAGGACAGATACGCAGTATTTT. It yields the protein CASRASGRRTDTQYF.

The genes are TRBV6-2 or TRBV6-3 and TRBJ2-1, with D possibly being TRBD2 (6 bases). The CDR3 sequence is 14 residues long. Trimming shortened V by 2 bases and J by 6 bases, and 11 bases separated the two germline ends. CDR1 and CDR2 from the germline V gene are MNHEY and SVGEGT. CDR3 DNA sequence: TGTGCCAGCAGTTACACTGGGACTCCCAATGAGCAGTTCTTC. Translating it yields CASSYTGTPNEQFF.

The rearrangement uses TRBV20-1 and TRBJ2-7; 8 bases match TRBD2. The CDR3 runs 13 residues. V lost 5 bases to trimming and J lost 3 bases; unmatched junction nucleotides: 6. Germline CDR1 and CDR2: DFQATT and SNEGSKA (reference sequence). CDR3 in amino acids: CSAFSGAVYEQYF. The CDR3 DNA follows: TGCAGTGCTTTTAGCGGGGCGGTCTACGAGCAGTACTTC.

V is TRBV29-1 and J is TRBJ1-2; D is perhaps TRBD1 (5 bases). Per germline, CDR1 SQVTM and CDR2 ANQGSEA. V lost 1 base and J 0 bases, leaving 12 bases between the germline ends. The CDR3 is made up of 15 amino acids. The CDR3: CSVEGPVGANYGYTF. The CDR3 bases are TGCAGCGTTGAAGGGCCTGTGGGGGCTAACTATGGCTACACCTTC.

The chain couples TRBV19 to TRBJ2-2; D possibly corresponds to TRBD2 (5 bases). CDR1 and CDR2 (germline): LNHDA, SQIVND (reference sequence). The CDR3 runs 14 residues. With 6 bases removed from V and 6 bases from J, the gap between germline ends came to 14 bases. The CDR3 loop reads CASSPWERSGELFF. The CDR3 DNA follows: TGTGCCAGTAGCCCCTGGGAGAGGTCCGGGGAGCTGTTTTTT.

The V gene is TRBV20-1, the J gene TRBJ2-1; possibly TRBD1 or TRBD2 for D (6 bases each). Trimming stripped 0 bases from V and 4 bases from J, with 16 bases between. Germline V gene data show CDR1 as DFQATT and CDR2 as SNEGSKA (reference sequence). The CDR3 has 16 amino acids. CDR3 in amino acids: CSARDWVGGQYNEQFF. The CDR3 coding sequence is TGCAGTGCTAGAGATTGGGTCGGGGGCCAATACAATGAGCAGTTCTTC.

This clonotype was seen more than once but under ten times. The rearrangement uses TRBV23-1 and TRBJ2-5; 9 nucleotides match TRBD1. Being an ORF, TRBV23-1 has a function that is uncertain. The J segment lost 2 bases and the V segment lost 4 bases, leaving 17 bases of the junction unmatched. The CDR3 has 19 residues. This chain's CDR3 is CASSPSLPGQGNRQETQYF. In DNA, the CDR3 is TGCGCCAGCAGTCCTTCCCTTCCGGGACAGGGTAATCGTCAAGAGACCCAGTACTTC.

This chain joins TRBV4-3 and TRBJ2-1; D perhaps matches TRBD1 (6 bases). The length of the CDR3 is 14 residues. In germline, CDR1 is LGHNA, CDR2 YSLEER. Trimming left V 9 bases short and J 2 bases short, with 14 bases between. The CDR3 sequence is CASSHRAPYNEQFF. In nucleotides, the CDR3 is TGCGCCAGTTCTCACAGGGCACCCTACAATGAGCAGTTCTTC.

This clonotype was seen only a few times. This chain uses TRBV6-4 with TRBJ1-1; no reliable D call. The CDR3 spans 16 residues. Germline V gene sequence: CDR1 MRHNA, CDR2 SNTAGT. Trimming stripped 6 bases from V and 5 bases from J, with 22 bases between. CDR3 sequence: CASSIKLGRSVTEAFF. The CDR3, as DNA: TGTGCCAGCAGCATAAAACTCGGCAGGTCCGTGACTGAAGCTTTCTTT.

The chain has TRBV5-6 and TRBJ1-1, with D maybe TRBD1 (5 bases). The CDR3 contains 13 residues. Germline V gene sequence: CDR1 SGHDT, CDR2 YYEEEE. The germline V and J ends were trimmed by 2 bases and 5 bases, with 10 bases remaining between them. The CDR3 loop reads CASSLWGETEAFF. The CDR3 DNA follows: TGTGCCAGCAGCTTATGGGGGGAGACTGAAGCTTTCTTT.

The CDR3 DNA reads as TGTGCCACCAGTGAGGGGGGTGACAGGGGGAGCGAGCAGTTCTTC. Encoded protein: CATSEGGDRGSEQFF. The chain uses TRBV24-1 and TRBJ2-1; TRBD1 aligns across 9 bases. The CDR3 length is 15 residues. CDR1 is KGHDR and CDR2 is SFDVKD in the germline V gene. The ends lost 4 bases at V and 10 bases at J; junction bases unmatched: 10.

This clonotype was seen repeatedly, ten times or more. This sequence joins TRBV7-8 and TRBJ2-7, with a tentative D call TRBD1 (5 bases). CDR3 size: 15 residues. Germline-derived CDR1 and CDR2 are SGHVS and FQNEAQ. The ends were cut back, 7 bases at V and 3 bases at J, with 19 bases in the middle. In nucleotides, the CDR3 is TGTGCCAGCACGCCCGCGCAGGGTGGGCGCTACGAGCAGTACTTC. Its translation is CASTPAQGGRYEQYF.

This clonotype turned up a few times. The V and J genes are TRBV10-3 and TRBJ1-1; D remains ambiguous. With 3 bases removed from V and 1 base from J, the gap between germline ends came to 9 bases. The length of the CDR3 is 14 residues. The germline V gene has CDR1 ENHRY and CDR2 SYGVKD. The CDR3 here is CAISDQQGNTEAFF. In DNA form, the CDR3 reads TGTGCCATCAGTGATCAACAAGGGAACACTGAAGCTTTCTTT.

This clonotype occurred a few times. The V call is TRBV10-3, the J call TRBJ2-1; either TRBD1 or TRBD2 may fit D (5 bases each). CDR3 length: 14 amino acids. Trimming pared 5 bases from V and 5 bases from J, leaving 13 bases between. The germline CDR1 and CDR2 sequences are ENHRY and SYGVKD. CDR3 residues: CAISRGETHNEQFF. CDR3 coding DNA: TGTGCCATCAGTCGGGGCGAGACCCACAATGAGCAGTTCTTC.

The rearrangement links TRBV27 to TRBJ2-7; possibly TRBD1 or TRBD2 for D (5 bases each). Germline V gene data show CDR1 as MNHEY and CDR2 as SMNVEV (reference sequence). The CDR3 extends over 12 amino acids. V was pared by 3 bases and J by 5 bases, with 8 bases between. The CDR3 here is CASSFRGHEQYF. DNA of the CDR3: TGTGCCAGCAGTTTTAGGGGACACGAGCAGTACTTC.

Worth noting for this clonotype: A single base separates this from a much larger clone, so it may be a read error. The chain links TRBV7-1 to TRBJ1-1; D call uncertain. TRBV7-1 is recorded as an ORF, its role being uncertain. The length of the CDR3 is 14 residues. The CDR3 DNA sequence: TGTGCCAACAGCCCCCGAAGGTTGCTCACTGAAGCTTTCTTT. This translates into CANSPRRLLTEAFF.

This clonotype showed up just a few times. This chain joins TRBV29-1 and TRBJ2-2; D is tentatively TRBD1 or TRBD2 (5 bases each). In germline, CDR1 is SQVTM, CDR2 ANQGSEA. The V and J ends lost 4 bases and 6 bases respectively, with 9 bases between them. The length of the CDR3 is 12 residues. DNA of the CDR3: TGCAGCGTTGTAGAGGGGCCCGGGGAGCTGTTTTTT. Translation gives CSVVEGPGELFF.

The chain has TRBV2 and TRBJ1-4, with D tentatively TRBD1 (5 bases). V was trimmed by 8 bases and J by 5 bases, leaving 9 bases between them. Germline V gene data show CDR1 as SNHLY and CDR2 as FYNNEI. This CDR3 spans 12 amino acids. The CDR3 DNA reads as TGTGCCAGCCAGCAGGGAAATGAAAAACTGTTTTTT. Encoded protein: CASQQGNEKLFF.

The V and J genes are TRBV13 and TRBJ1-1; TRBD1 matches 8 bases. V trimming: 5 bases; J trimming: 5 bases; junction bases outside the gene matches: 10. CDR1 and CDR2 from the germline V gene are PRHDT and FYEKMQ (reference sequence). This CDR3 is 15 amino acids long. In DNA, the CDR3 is TGTGCCAGCAGCCCGTTACTGGACAGGGTAACTGAAGCTTTCTTT. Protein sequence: CASSPLLDRVTEAFF.

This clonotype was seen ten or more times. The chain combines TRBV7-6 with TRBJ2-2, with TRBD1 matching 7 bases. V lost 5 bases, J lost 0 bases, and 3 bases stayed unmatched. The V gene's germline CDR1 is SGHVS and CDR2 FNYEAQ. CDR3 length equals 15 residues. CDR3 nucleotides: TGTGCCAGCAGCACCGGGACAGCGAACACCGGGGAGCTGTTTTTT. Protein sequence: CASSTGTANTGELFF.

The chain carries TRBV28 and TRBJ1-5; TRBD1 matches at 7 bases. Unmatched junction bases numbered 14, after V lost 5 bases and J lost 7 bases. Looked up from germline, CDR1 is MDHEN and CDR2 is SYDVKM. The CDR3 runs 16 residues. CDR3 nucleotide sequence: TGTGCCAGCAGTCCAACGCTGACAGGGAGCCGCCAGCCCCAGCATTTT. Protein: CASSPTLTGSRQPQHF.

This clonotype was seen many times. CDR3 bases: TGTGCCAGCGGGGAGAGGAACACTGAAGCTTTCTTT. Translated, it gives CASGERNTEAFF. The rearrangement joins TRBV6-2 or TRBV6-3 to TRBJ1-1, with D hard to call. Trimming removed 8 bases at V and 1 base at J, with 8 bases between. Germline lookup yields CDR1 MNHEY and CDR2 SVGEGT. The CDR3 has 12 amino acids.

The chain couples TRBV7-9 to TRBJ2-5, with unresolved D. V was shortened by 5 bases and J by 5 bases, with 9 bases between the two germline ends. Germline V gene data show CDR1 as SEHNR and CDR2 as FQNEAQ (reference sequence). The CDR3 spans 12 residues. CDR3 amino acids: CASSTHWETQYF. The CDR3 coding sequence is TGTGCCAGCAGCACCCATTGGGAGACCCAGTACTTC.

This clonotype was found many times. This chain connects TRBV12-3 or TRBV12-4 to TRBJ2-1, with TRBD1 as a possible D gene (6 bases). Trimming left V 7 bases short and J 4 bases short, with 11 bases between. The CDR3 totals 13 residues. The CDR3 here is CASTRTVYNEQFF. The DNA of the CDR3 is TGTGCCAGCACCCGGACAGTTTACAATGAGCAGTTCTTC.

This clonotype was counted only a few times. DNA for the CDR3: TGTGCCAGCAGCTTGGTTCGGGAAAGGGGGACTGAAGCTTTCTTT. This translates into CASSLVRERGTEAFF. The J gene is TRBJ1-1, the V gene TRBV5-5; D might be TRBD1 (6 bases). Germline assignment: CDR1 SGHKS and CDR2 YYEKEE (reference sequence). The V end was cut by 0 bases, the J end by 5 bases, with 14 bases between. This CDR3 contains 15 residues.

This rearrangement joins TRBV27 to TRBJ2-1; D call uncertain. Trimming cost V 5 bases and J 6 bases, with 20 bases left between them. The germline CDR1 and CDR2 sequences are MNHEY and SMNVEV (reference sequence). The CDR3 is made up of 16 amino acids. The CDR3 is CASSTFLPSSVNEQFF. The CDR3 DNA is TGTGCCAGCAGTACTTTTCTTCCTTCTTCAGTCAATGAGCAGTTCTTC.

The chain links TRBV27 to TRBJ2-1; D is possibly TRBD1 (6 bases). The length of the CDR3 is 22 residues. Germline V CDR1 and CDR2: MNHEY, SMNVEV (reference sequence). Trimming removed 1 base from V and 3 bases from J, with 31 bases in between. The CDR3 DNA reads TGTGCCAGCAGTTTATTCTACCCCGGACAGTCACATGAATTATCCATCTACAATGAGCAGTTCTTC. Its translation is CASSLFYPGQSHELSIYNEQFF.

Written as DNA, the CDR3 is TGTGCCAGCAGCCCTGTGTTCGGCACTGAAGCTTTCTTT. It encodes CASSPVFGTEAFF. This rearrangement joins TRBV11-3 to TRBJ1-1; D is unclear. CDR1 and CDR2 (germline): SGHNT, YENEEA. This CDR3 is built from 13 residues. The V end was cut by 5 bases, the J end by 4 bases, with 11 bases between.

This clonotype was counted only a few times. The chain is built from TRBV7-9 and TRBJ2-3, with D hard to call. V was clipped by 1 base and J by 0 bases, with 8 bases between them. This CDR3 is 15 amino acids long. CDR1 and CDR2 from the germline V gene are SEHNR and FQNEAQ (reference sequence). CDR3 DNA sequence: TGTGCCAGCAGCTTAGGCCCAGAAAGCACAGATACGCAGTATTTT. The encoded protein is CASSLGPESTDTQYF.

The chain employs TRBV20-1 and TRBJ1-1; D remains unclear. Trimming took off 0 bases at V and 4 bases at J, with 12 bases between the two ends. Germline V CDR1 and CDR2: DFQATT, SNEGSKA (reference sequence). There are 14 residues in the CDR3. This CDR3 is CSARDSRGITEAFF. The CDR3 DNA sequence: TGCAGTGCTAGAGATTCTCGGGGAATCACTGAAGCTTTCTTT.